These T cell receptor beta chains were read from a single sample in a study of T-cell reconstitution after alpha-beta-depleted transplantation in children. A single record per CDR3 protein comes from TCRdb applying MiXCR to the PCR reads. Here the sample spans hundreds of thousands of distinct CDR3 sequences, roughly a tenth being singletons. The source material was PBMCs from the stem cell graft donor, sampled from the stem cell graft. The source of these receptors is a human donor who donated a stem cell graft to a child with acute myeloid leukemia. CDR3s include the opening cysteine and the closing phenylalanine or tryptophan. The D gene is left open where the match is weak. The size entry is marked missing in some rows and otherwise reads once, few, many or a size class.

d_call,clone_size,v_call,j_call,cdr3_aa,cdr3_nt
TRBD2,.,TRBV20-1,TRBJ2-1,CCARLITGRANEQFF,TGCTGTGCTAGATTAATAACGGGGAGGGCCAATGAGCAGTTCTTC
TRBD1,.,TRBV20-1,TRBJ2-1,CSARETGGSYNEQFF,TGCAGTGCTAGAGAGACAGGGGGCTCCTACAATGAGCAGTTCTTC
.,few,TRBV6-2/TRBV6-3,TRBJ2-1,CATNRGWEQFF,TGTGCCACCAACCGGGGGTGGGAGCAGTTCTTC
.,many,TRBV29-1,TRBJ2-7,CSAWRPLTYEQYF,TGCAGCGCTTGGCGGCCGCTTACTTACGAGCAGTACTTC
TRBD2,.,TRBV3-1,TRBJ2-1,CASSQDVTSGEQFF,TGTGCCAGCAGCCAAGATGTAACTAGCGGTGAGCAGTTCTTC
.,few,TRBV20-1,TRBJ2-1,CSAILADSEQFF,TGCAGTGCTATCCTTGCGGATAGTGAGCAGTTCTTC
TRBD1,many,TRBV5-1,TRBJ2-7,CASSGDSGRYEQYF,TGCGCCAGCAGCGGGGACAGTGGTCGCTACGAGCAGTACTTC
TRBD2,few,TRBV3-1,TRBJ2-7,CASSQERVTSGRARSYEQYF,TGTGCCAGCAGCCAAGAAAGGGTGACTAGCGGGAGGGCGCGCTCCTACGAGCAGTACTTC
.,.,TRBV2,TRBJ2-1,CASTDRATPRGNEQFF,TGTGCCAGCACCGATAGGGCGACTCCTCGGGGTAATGAGCAGTTCTTC
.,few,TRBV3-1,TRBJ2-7,CASSQAGDEQYF,TGTGCCAGCAGCCAAGCAGGGGACGAGCAGTACTTC
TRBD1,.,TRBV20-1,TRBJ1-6,CSARTGTWDNSPLHF,TGCAGTGCCCGGACAGGGACCTGGGATAATTCACCCCTCCACTTT
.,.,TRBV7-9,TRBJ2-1,CASSARVGKRDEQFF,TGTGCCAGCAGCGCGAGAGTGGGCAAACGGGATGAGCAGTTCTTC
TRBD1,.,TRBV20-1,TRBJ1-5,CSATSRDRGYQPQHF,TGCAGTGCCACCTCGAGGGACAGGGGGTATCAGCCCCAGCATTTT
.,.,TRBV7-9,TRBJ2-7,CASSQNWGGRVRHEQYF,TGTGCCAGCAGTCAAAATTGGGGCGGGCGGGTGCGCCACGAGCAGTACTTC
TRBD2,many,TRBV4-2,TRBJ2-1,CASSQTSGTYNEQFF,TGTGCCAGCAGCCAGACTAGCGGGACGTACAACGAGCAGTTCTTC
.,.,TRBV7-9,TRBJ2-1,CASSLDAISYNEQFF,TGTGCCAGCAGCTTGGACGCAATCTCCTACAATGAGCAGTTCTTC
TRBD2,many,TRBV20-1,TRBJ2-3,CSGTSGSRDTQYF,TGCAGTGGGACTAGCGGGAGTCGGGATACGCAGTATTTT
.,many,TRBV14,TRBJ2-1,CASSQFDYNEQFF,TGTGCCAGCAGCCAGTTCGACTACAATGAGCAGTTCTTC
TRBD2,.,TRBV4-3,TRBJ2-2,CASSQGLAGADGELFF,TGCGCCAGCAGCCAGGGACTAGCGGGAGCGGACGGGGAGCTGTTTTTT
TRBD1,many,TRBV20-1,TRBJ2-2,CSARSRDRVDTGELFF,TGCAGTGCTAGATCCCGGGACAGGGTGGACACCGGGGAGCTGTTTTTT
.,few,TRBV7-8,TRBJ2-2,CASSSQESLGELFF,TGTGCCAGCAGCTCACAGGAGTCTCTAGGGGAGCTGTTTTTT
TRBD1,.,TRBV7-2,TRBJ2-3,CARGGTGTDTQYF,TGTGCCAGGGGGGGGACAGGGACAGATACGCAGTATTTT
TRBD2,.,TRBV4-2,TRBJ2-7,CASTGSLIPGTSGTHEQYF,TGTGCCAGCACCGGTTCCCTTATACCCGGGACTAGCGGGACGCACGAGCAGTACTTC
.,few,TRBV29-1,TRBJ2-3,CSGSQGTDTQYF,TGCAGCGGCAGTCAGGGGACAGATACGCAGTATTTT
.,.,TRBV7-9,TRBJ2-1,CASSQNVNEQFF,TGTGCCAGCAGCCAAAACGTCAATGAGCAGTTCTTC
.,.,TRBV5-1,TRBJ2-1,CASSFPLGDNEQFF,TGCGCCAGCAGCTTCCCTTTAGGGGACAATGAGCAGTTCTTC
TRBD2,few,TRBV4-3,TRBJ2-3,CASSQDGLVTDTQYF,TGCGCCAGCAGCCAAGATGGACTAGTCACAGATACGCAGTATTTT
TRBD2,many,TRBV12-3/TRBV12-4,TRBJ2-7,CASSSLRLAGPQYF,TGTGCCAGCAGTTCGCTTAGGTTAGCGGGTCCCCAGTACTTC
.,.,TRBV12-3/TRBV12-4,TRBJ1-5,CASSFRGTQLFNQPQHF,TGTGCCAGCAGTTTTAGGGGGACTCAGTTGTTTAATCAGCCCCAGCATTTT
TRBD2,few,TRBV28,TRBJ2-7,CASSFIRLASSSYEQYF,TGTGCCAGCAGTTTCATAAGACTAGCATCCAGCTCCTACGAGCAGTACTTC
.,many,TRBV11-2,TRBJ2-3,CASSGTRTHTDTQYF,TGTGCCAGCAGCGGCACTCGAACACACACAGATACGCAGTATTTT
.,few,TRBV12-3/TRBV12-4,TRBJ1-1,CALTYPGSFGTEAFF,TGTGCTTTAACCTATCCAGGGTCATTTGGCACTGAAGCTTTCTTT
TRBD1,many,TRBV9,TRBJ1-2,CASSEATGAYGYTF,TGTGCCAGCAGCGAAGCGACAGGGGCCTATGGCTACACCTTC
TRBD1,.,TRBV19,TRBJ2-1,CASSIGQGVIYEQFF,TGTGCCAGTAGTATCGGGCAGGGGGTAATCTATGAGCAGTTCTTC